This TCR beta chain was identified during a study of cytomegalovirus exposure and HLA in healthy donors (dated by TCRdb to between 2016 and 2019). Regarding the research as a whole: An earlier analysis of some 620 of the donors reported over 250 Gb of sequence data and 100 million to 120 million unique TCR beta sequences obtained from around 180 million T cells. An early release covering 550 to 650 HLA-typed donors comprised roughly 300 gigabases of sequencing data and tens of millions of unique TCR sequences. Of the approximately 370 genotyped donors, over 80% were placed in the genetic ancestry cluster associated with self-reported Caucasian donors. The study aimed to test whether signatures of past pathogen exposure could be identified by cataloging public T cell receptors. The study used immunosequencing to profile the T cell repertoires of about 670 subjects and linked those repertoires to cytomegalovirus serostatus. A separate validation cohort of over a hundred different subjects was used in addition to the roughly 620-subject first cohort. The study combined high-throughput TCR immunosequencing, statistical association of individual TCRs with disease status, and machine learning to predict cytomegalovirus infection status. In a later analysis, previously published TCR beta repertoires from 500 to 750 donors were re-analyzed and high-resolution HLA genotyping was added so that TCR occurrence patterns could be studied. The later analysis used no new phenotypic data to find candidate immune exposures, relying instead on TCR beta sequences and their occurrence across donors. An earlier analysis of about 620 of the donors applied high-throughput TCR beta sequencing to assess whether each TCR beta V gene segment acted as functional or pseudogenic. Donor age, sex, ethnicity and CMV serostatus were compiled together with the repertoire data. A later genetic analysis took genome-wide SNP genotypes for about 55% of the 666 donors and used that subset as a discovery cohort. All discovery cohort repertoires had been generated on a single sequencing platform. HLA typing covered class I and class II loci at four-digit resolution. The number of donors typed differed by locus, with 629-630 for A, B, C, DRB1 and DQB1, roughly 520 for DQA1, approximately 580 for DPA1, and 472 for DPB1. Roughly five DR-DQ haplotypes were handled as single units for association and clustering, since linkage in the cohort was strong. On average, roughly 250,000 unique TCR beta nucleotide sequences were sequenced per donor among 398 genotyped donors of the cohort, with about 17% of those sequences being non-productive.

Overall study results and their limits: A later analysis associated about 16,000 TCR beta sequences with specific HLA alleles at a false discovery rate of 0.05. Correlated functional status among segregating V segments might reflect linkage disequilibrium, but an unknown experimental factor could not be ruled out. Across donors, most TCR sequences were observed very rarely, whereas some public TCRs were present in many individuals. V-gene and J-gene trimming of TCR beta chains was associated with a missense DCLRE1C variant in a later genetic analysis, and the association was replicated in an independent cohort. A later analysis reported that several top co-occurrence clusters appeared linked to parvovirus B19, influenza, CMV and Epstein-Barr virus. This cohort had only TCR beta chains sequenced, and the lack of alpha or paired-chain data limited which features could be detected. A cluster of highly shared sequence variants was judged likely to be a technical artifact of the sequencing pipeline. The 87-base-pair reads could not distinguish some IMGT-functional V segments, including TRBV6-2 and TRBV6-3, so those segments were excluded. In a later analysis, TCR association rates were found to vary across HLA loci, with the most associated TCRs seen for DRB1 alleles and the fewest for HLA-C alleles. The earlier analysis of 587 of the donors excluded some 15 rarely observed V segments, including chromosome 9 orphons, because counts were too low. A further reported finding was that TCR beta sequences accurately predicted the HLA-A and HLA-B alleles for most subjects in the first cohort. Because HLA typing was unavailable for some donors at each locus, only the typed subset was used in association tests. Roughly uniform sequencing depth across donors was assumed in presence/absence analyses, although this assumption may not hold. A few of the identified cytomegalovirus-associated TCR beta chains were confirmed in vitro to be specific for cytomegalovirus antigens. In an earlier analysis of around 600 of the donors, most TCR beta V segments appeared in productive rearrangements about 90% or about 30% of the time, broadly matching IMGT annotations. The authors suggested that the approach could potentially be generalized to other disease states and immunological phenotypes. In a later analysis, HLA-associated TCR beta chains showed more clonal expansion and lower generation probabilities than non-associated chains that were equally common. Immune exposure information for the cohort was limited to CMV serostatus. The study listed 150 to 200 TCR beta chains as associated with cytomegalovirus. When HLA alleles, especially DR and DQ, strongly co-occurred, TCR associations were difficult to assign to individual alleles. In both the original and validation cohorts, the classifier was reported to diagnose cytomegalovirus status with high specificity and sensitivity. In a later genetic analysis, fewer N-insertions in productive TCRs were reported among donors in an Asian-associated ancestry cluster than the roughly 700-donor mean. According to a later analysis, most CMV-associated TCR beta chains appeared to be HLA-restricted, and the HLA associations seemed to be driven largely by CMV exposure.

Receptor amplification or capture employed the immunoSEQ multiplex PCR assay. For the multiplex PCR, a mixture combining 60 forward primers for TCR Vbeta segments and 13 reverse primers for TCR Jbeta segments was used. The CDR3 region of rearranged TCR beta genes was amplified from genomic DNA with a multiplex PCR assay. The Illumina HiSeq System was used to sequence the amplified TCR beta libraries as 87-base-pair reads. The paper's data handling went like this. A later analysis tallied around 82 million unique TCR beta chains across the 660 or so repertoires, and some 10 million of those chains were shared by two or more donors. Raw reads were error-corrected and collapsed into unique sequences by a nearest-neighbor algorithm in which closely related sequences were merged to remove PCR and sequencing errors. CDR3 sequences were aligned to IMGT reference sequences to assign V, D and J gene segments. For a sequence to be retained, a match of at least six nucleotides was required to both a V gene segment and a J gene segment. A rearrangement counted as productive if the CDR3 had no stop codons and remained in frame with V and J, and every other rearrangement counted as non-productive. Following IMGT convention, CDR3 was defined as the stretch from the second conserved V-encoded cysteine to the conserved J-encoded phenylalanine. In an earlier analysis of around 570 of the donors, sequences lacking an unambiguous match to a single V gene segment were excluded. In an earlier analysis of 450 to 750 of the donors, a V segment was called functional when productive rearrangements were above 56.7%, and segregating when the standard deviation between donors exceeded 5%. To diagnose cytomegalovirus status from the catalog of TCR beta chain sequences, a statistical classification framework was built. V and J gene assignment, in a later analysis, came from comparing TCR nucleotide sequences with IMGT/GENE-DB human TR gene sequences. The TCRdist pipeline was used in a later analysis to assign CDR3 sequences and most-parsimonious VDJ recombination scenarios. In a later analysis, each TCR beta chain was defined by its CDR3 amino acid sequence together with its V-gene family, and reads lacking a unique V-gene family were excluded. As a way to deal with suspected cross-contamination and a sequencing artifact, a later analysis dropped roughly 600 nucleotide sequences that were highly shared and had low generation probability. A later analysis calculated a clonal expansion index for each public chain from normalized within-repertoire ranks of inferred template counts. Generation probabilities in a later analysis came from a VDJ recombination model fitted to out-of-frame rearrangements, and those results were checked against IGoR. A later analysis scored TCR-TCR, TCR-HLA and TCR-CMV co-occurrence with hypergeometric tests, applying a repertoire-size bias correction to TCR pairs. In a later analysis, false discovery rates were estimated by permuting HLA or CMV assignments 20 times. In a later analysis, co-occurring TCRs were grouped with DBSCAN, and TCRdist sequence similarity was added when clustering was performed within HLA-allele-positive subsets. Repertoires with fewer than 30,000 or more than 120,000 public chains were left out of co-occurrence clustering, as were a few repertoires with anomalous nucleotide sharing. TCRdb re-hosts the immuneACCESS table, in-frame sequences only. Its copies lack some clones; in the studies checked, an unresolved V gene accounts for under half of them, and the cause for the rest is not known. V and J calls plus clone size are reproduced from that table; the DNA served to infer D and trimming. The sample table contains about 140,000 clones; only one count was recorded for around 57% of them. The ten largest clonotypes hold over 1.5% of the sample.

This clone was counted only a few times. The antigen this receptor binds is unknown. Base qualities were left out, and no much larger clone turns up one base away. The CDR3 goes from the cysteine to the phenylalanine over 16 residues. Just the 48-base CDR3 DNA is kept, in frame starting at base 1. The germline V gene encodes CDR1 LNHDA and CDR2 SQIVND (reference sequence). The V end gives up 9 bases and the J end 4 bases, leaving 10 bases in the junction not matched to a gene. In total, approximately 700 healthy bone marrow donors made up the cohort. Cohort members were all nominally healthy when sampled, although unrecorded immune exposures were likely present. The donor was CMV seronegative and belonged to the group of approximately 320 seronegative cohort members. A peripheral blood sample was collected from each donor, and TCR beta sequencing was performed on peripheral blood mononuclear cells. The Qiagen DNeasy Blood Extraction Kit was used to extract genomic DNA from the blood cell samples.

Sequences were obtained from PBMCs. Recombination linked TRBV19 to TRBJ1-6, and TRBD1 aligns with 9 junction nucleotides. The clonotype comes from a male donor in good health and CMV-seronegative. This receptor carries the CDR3 CASKWKDRGYNSPLHF. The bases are TGTGCCAGCAAGTGGAAGGACAGGGGTTATAATTCACCCCTCCACTTT. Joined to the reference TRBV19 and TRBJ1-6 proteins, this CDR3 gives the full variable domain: DGGITQSPKYLFRKEGQNVTLSCEQNLNHDAMYWYRQDPGQGLRLIYYSQIVNDFQKGDIAEGYSVSREKKESFPLTVTSAQKNPTAFYLCASKWKDRGYNSPLHFGNGTRLTVT.